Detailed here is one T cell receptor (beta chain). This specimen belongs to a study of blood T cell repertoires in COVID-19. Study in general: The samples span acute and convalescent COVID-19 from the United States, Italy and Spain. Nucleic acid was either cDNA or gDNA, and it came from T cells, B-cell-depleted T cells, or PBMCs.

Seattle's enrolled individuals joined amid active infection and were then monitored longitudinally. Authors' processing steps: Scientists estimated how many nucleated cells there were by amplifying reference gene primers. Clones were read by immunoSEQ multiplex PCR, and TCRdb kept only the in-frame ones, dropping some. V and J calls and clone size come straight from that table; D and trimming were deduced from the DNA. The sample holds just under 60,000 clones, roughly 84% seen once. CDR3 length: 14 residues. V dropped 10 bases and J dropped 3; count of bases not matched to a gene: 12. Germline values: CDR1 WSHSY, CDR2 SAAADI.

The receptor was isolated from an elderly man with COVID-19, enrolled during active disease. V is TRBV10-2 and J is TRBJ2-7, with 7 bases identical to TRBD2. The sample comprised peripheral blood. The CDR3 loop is CATVDAASGYEQYV. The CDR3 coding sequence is TGCGCCACCGTGGACGCGGCTAGCGGCTACGAGCAGTACGTC.